The 32 T cell receptor beta chains below come from one sample, sequenced in a study of cytomegalovirus exposure and HLA in healthy donors. A multiplex PCR was run with 60 Vbeta primers and 13 Jbeta primers. Using immunoSEQ multiplex PCR, the repertoire was profiled, and TCRdb retains in-frame clones only, with some absent. The profile covers around 250,000 clones, with 92% appearing a single time and about 1.7% taken by the ten largest. The specimen was PBMCs. The receptors stem from a girl aged 2-10 years in good health and CMV-seronegative.

The rearrangement joins TRBV27 to TRBJ1-2; the match to TRBD1 covers 9 bases. J lost 2 bases, V lost 4 bases, and 5 bases had no gene match. The CDR3 extends over 15 amino acids. The germline V gene has CDR1 MNHEY and CDR2 SMNVEV (reference sequence). This CDR3 is CASSSTGTGNYGYTF. CDR3 in DNA: TGTGCCAGCAGTTCGACCGGGACAGGGAACTATGGCTACACCTTC.

The chain is built from TRBV6-5 and TRBJ2-1, with a tentative D call TRBD2 (5 bases). The germline V and J ends were trimmed by 0 bases and 0 bases, with 9 bases remaining between them. Germline CDR1 and CDR2: MNHEY and SVGAGI. The CDR3 has 16 amino acids. CDR3 DNA: TGTGCCAGCAGTTACTCTTCCGACTACTCCTACAATGAGCAGTTCTTC. Its protein product is CASSYSSDYSYNEQFF.

This chain uses TRBV2 with TRBJ2-1; 7 bases are a match to TRBD2. The length of the CDR3 is 16 residues. With 6 bases clipped from V and 7 bases from J, the junction kept 15 bases outside the gene matches. Germline V gives CDR1 SNHLY, CDR2 FYNNEI. CDR3 nucleotides: TGTGCCAGCAGCCCCGACCGGACTAGTTGGTGGAATGAGCAGTTCTTC. The encoded protein is CASSPDRTSWWNEQFF.

This chain connects TRBV6-5 to TRBJ1-3; 7 bases line up with TRBD1. Germline V lookup: CDR1 MNHEY, CDR2 SVGAGI. Trimming at V came to 5 bases and at J to 3 bases, leaving 7 bases not matched to a gene. This CDR3 spans 15 amino acids. CDR3 region: CASSGDRELGNTIYF. The DNA for the CDR3 is TGTGCCAGCAGTGGAGACAGGGAGCTTGGAAACACCATATATTTT.

This clone was picked up one time. The chain employs TRBV14 and TRBJ2-5; TRBD1 is a possible D gene (6 bases). This CDR3 comprises 17 residues. V was pared by 0 bases and J by 5 bases, with 19 bases between. Looked up from germline, CDR1 is SGHDN and CDR2 is FVKESK. The CDR3, as DNA: TGTGCCAGCAGCCAAGACTTTCTAGGGGGAATCGGGGAGACCCAGTACTTC. Amino acid sequence: CASSQDFLGGIGETQYF. Variable domain in full (rest from reference TRBV14 and TRBJ2-5): EAGVTQFPSHSVIEKGQTVTLRCDPISGHDNLYWYRRVMGKEIKFLLHFVKESKQDESGMPNNRFLAERTGGTYSTLKVQPAELEDSGVYFCASSQDFLGGIGETQYFGPGTRLLVL.

This chain joins TRBV28 and TRBJ2-7; 12 nucleotides align to TRBD2. The CDR3 contains 20 residues. V gave up 3 bases and J gave up 0 bases; unmatched junction bases: 15. Germline V lookup: CDR1 MDHEN, CDR2 SYDVKM. The CDR3 protein is CASSFPRPGLAGALSYEQYF. The CDR3 DNA follows: TGTGCCAGCAGTTTCCCCCGACCGGGACTAGCGGGCGCACTCTCCTACGAGCAGTACTTC.

The V and J genes are TRBV9 and TRBJ1-1; no firm D call. The CDR3 is made up of 14 amino acids. The germline CDR1 and CDR2 sequences are SGDLS and YYNGEE. The V end was cut by 0 bases, the J end by 2 bases, with 8 bases between. This chain's CDR3 is CASSVASYNTEAFF. CDR3 nucleotide sequence: TGTGCCAGCAGCGTAGCCAGTTACAACACTGAAGCTTTCTTT. Using reference TRBV9 and TRBJ1-1 for the parts outside the CDR3, the full variable domain is DSGVTQTPKHLITATGQRVTLRCSPRSGDLSVYWYQQSLDQGLQFLIQYYNGEERAKGNILERFSAQQFPDLHSELNLSSLELGDSALYFCASSVASYNTEAFFGQGTRLTVV.

The chain combines TRBV10-3 with TRBJ2-1, with TRBD2 matching over 12 bases. Germline-derived CDR1 and CDR2 are ENHRY and SYGVKD. The CDR3 runs 14 residues. V was pared by 10 bases and J by 8 bases, with 9 bases of the junction left unmatched. CDR3 amino acids: CATAASGGVDEQFF. CDR3 sequence (DNA): TGTGCCACCGCAGCTAGCGGGGGGGTAGATGAGCAGTTCTTC.

V usage is TRBV5-6 and J usage is TRBJ2-1, with D perhaps TRBD2 (5 bases). V was cut by 5 bases and J by 3 bases, with 9 bases left in between. The CDR3 loop spans 13 amino acids. From germline, CDR1 is SGHDT and CDR2 YYEEEE. CDR3: CASSFDYYNEQFF. CDR3 nucleotides: TGTGCCAGCAGTTTTGACTACTACAATGAGCAGTTCTTC. Full variable domain (outside the CDR3, taken from reference TRBV5-6 and TRBJ2-1): DAGVTQSPTHLIKTRGQQVTLRCSPKSGHDTVSWYQQALGQGPQFIFQYYEEEERQRGNFPDRFSGHQFPNYSSELNVNALLLGDSALYLCASSFDYYNEQFFGPGTRLTVL.

The chain couples TRBV19 to TRBJ2-3, with 8 positions matching TRBD1. The CDR3 is 16 amino acids. The germline V gene has CDR1 LNHDA and CDR2 SQIVND (reference sequence). J was trimmed by 4 bases and V by 6 bases; bases with no gene match: 12. The CDR3 here is CASRRQGRFSADTQYF. CDR3 nucleotide sequence: TGTGCCAGTAGACGACAGGGGCGGTTTAGCGCAGATACGCAGTATTTT.

This rearrangement joins TRBV4-1 to TRBJ1-6; D is ambiguous. Per the germline V gene, CDR1 is MGHRA and CDR2 is YSYEKL. The CDR3 totals 16 residues. The germline V and J ends were trimmed by 0 bases and 6 bases, with 12 bases remaining between them. The CDR3 sequence is CASSQDTGLINSPLHF. The CDR3, as DNA: TGCGCCAGCAGCCAAGATACTGGACTGATTAATTCACCCCTCCACTTT.

J is TRBJ1-1 and V is TRBV7-2, with D possibly matching TRBD1 (6 bases). The CDR3 covers 14 residues. Germline lookup yields CDR1 SGHTA and CDR2 FQGNSA. With 5 bases removed from V and 1 base from J, the gap between germline ends came to 11 bases. The CDR3 spells CASSARQENTEAFF. CDR3 coding DNA: TGTGCCAGCAGCGCCCGACAGGAGAACACTGAAGCTTTCTTT.

The rearrangement joins TRBV4-1 to TRBJ2-7; TRBD1 aligns across 8 bases. The CDR3 sequence is 14 residues long. J was trimmed by 5 bases and V by 1 base; bases with no gene match: 4. The germline gives CDR1 MGHRA, CDR2 YSYEKL. The CDR3 bases are TGCGCCAGCAGCCAAGGACAGGGGACCCACGAGCAGTACTTC. Protein sequence: CASSQGQGTHEQYF.

This rearrangement joins TRBV6-6 to TRBJ1-1; 7 bases are shared with TRBD1. CDR3 length: 13 amino acids. Germline V gene data show CDR1 as MNHNY and CDR2 as SVGAGI (reference sequence). V was clipped by 9 bases and J by 0 bases; unmatched bases: 4. The CDR3 bases are TGTGCCAGTAAGGGACAGATGAACACTGAAGCTTTCTTT. Translated: CASKGQMNTEAFF.

V and J are TRBV5-1 and TRBJ2-3; possibly TRBD1 for D (6 bases). From germline, CDR1 is SGHRS and CDR2 YFSETQ. The V and J ends lost 1 base and 6 bases respectively, with 15 bases between them. This CDR3 contains 15 residues. The CDR3 bases are TGCGCCAGCAGCTTGAGCAGGGGATCTAGGGATACGCAGTATTTT. It translates to CASSLSRGSRDTQYF.

V is TRBV5-4 and J is TRBJ2-3; D unclear. The V end was cut by 4 bases, the J end by 0 bases, with 18 bases between. The CDR3 runs to 17 residues. Germline CDR1 is SGHNT and CDR2 is YYREEE (reference sequence). CDR3 bases: TGTGCCAGCAGCCCTCTCACCGAGACACCCAGCACAGATACGCAGTATTTT. Amino acids: CASSPLTETPSTDTQYF.

The chain carries TRBV1 and TRBJ1-4; the table's D call of TRBD1 was not tested on the DNA. TRBV1 is deemed a pseudogene. The CDR3 is made up of 19 amino acids. CDR3 residues: CTSSQGTPGSPATNEKLFF. CDR3 nucleotides: TGCACCAGCAGCCAAGGAACACCAGGGTCGCCGGCAACTAATGAAAAACTGTTTTTT.

Here the CDR3 reads CASSIWTGPSNQPQHF. The CDR3 DNA is TGTGCCAGTAGTATCTGGACAGGTCCAAGCAATCAGCCCCAGCATTTT. The J gene is TRBJ1-5, the V gene TRBV19, with 7 bases identical to TRBD1. The CDR3 runs 16 residues. Germline CDR1 reads LNHDA; CDR2 reads SQIVND (reference sequence). J lost 1 base, V lost 3 bases, and 6 bases had no gene match.

J is TRBJ1-2 and V is TRBV25-1; 7 nucleotides line up with TRBD1. With V trimmed by 1 base and J by 2 bases, 4 bases remained unmatched. Germline-derived CDR1 and CDR2 are MGHDK and SYGVNS. This CDR3 is built from 15 residues. The CDR3 nucleotides are TGTGCCAGCAGTGAATCGGGACAGTTGAACTATGGCTACACCTTC. Translating it yields CASSESGQLNYGYTF.

The chain has TRBV2 and TRBJ2-7, with 11 bases matching TRBD1. CDR3 length: 14 amino acids. V was pared by 6 bases and J by 5 bases, with 6 bases of the junction left unmatched. The germline V gene encodes CDR1 SNHLY and CDR2 FYNNEI. CDR3 coding DNA: TGTGCCAGCAGCGACAGGACAGGGGGCGACGAGCAGTACTTC. This gives the protein CASSDRTGGDEQYF.

The chain joins TRBV2 to TRBJ1-4, with a tentative D call TRBD1 (6 bases). Germline V lookup: CDR1 SNHLY, CDR2 FYNNEI. The V gene lost 8 bases and the J gene lost 5 bases, with 15 bases spanning the gap. The CDR3 spans 14 residues. CDR3 in DNA: TGTGCCAGCCAGCCCGGGGGGGCAAATGAAAAACTGTTTTTT. Residues: CASQPGGANEKLFF.

This sequence joins TRBV7-6 and TRBJ2-1; 9 bases match TRBD1. Germline V lookup: CDR1 SGHVS, CDR2 FNYEAQ. The CDR3 has 16 residues. V lost 1 base and J lost 6; bases outside the gene matches: 7. The CDR3 is CASSLDGTGMFNEQFF. The CDR3 nucleotides read TGTGCCAGCAGCTTAGATGGGACAGGGATGTTCAATGAGCAGTTCTTC.

A note on this clone: The junction differs from germline at one of its ends, possibly a read error. CDR3 region: CASSLRTGGTTEKLFF. CDR3 nucleotide sequence: TGTGCCAGCAGCCTCCGGACAGGGGGGACTACTGAAAAACTGTTTTTT. The V call is TRBV7-2, the J call TRBJ1-4; 10 nucleotides line up with TRBD1. The CDR3 spans 16 residues. CDR1 is SGHTA, CDR2 FQGNSA, per germline.

The rearrangement links TRBV9 to TRBJ2-1; maybe TRBD1 (5 bases). Germline values: CDR1 SGDLS, CDR2 YYNGEE. The CDR3 loop spans 13 amino acids. The V gene lost 3 bases and the J gene lost 4 bases, with 8 bases spanning the gap. CDR3 DNA: TGTGCCAGCAGCGGAGACAGTTACAATGAGCAGTTCTTC. Translated, it gives CASSGDSYNEQFF. The whole variable domain, remainder taken from reference TRBV9 and TRBJ2-1, is DSGVTQTPKHLITATGQRVTLRCSPRSGDLSVYWYQQSLDQGLQFLIQYYNGEERAKGNILERFSAQQFPDLHSELNLSSLELGDSALYFCASSGDSYNEQFFGPGTRLTVL.

The chain combines TRBV6-4 with TRBJ1-5, with unresolved D. The CDR3 runs 13 residues. V shed 4 bases and J shed 3 bases, with 7 bases lying between them. Per germline, CDR1 MRHNA and CDR2 SNTAGT. The chain's CDR3 is CASSVEFNQPQHF. The DNA for the CDR3 is TGTGCCAGCAGTGTAGAGTTCAATCAGCCCCAGCATTTT.

The chain is built from TRBV29-1 and TRBJ2-1, with 12 bases aligning to TRBD1. The junction had 12 bases not matched to a gene; V was cut back by 5 bases and J by 7 bases. The CDR3 extends over 16 amino acids. The germline gives CDR1 SQVTM, CDR2 ANQGSEA. CDR3 loop: CSVPRGGQGAVNEQFF. CDR3 nucleotide sequence: TGCAGCGTTCCGAGAGGGGGACAGGGGGCGGTGAATGAGCAGTTCTTC.

In nucleotides, the CDR3 is TGCGCCAGCAGCTCAGGGGGCGTCGGGGAGACCCAGTACTTC. This sequence encodes CASSSGGVGETQYF. The gene calls are TRBV5-1 and TRBJ2-5; 8 nucleotides line up with TRBD1. Germline CDR1 and CDR2: SGHRS and YFSETQ. The CDR3 spans 14 residues. V lost 3 bases, J lost 5 bases, and 6 bases stayed unmatched.

The gene calls are TRBV11-3 and TRBJ2-1, with 7 bases that match TRBD2. The CDR3 totals 16 residues. After removal of 2 bases from V and 6 bases from J, the junction contained 10 bases not matched to a gene. Germline CDR1 SGHNT, CDR2 YENEEA. The CDR3 spells CASSLSRAGKGNEQFF. CDR3 coding DNA: TGTGCCAGCAGCTTAAGCCGAGCGGGGAAGGGCAATGAGCAGTTCTTC.

This chain connects TRBV6-5 to TRBJ1-1; possibly TRBD1 for D (6 bases). This CDR3 is built from 14 residues. Germline V gene data show CDR1 as MNHEY and CDR2 as SVGAGI. V gave up 4 bases and J gave up 0 bases, with 9 bases separating them. The CDR3 here is CASSSTGMNTEAFF. In nucleotides, the CDR3 is TGTGCCAGCAGTTCCACAGGGATGAACACTGAAGCTTTCTTT.

The chain recombines TRBV29-1 with TRBJ2-3; a possible D gene is TRBD1 (6 bases). The ends were cut back, 4 bases at V and 6 bases at J, with 11 bases in the middle. Germline lookup yields CDR1 SQVTM and CDR2 ANQGSEA. This CDR3 has 12 residues. In DNA, the CDR3 is TGCAGCGTTGGTCAGGGGTTGGATACGCAGTATTTT. Translated, it gives CSVGQGLDTQYF.

This clone has a handful of counts. The genes are TRBV27 and TRBJ2-7; D is uncertain. Germline CDR1 reads MNHEY; CDR2 reads SMNVEV (reference sequence). This CDR3 contains 14 residues. The V end lost 3 bases, the J end lost 0 bases, and 9 bases lay between the germline ends. CDR3 in amino acids: CASSFSSYSYEQYF. The DNA for the CDR3 is TGTGCCAGCAGTTTTAGCTCCTACTCCTACGAGCAGTACTTC.

CDR3 in amino acids: CASSLFGQGASYEQYF. The CDR3 nucleotides are TGTGCCAGCAGCTTGTTTGGACAGGGGGCGTCCTACGAGCAGTACTTC. The rearrangement uses TRBV5-6 and TRBJ2-7; 11 positions match TRBD1. V was clipped by 1 base and J by 1 base; unmatched bases: 4. The CDR3 is 16 amino acids. Per germline, CDR1 SGHDT and CDR2 YYEEEE.